These 10 T cell receptor beta chains share one sample of origin, sequenced in a study of cytomegalovirus exposure and HLA in healthy donors. The PCR employed 60 Vbeta primers together with 13 Jbeta primers. Measured with immunoSEQ multiplex PCR; TCRdb has only the in-frame clones, and not every one. The table has some 160,000 clones, around 76% seen once. The specimen was PBMCs. The source of these receptors is a man in his forties in good health and CMV-seronegative.

The chain recombines TRBV5-6 with TRBJ2-4; tentative D call: TRBD1 (5 bases). CDR1 SGHDT and CDR2 YYEEEE come from the germline V gene. V lost 5 bases and J lost 3, with 9 bases in between. The CDR3 consists of 13 residues. CDR3 sequence: CASSSRGKNIQYF. Here the CDR3 DNA reads TGTGCCAGCAGTAGTAGGGGCAAAAACATTCAGTACTTC.

The rearrangement joins TRBV5-1 to TRBJ1-2, with 11 bases matching TRBD1. Per germline, CDR1 SGHRS and CDR2 YFSETQ. The ends lost 4 bases at V and 4 bases at J; junction bases unmatched: 6. The CDR3 is made up of 15 amino acids. CDR3 residues: CASSPGTGGGYGYTF. CDR3 nucleotide sequence: TGCGCCAGCAGCCCAGGGACAGGGGGAGGCTATGGCTACACCTTC.

This clone came up a few times. V is TRBV7-9 and J is TRBJ2-7; 7 nucleotides line up with TRBD2. CDR1 is SEHNR and CDR2 is FQNEAQ in the germline V gene (reference sequence). V lost 1 base, J lost 5 bases, and 8 bases stayed unmatched. The CDR3 has 15 residues. CDR3 DNA: TGTGCCAGCAGCTTAGGGCTAGCGGAGGCCAACGAGCAGTACTTC. It specifies CASSLGLAEANEQYF.

The genes are TRBV29-1 and TRBJ2-2; 8 bases are shared with TRBD1. The CDR3 length is 15 residues. V shed 3 bases and J 7 bases; nucleotides not matched to a gene: 10. CDR1 SQVTM and CDR2 ANQGSEA come from the germline V gene. The CDR3 loop is CSVDRQGAFDGELFF. CDR3 nucleotides: TGCAGCGTTGACAGGCAGGGGGCATTTGACGGGGAGCTGTTTTTT.

The genes are TRBV20-1 and TRBJ2-1; a weak D match, TRBD2 (5 bases). The CDR3 length is 11 residues. Trimming pared 8 bases from V and 8 bases from J, leaving 13 bases between. CDR1 is DFQATT and CDR2 is SNEGSKA in the germline V gene (reference sequence). The CDR3 region has the DNA TGCAGTACCCCCGACGGGGATGAGCAGTTCTTC. This sequence encodes CSTPDGDEQFF.

This sequence joins TRBV16 and TRBJ1-4; tentatively, D is TRBD1 (6 bases). V was pared by 4 bases and J by 7 bases, with 10 bases between. Germline V gene sequence: CDR1 KGHSY, CDR2 FQNENV. The length of the CDR3 is 13 residues. The CDR3 protein is CASSPRGREKLFF. The CDR3 DNA follows: TGTGCCAGCAGCCCCAGGGGCCGTGAAAAACTGTTTTTT.

The chain uses TRBV5-1 and TRBJ2-2; possibly TRBD1 for D (6 bases). Trimming shortened V by 6 bases and J by 0 bases, and 15 bases separated the two germline ends. The CDR3 sequence is 16 residues long. Looked up from germline, CDR1 is SGHRS and CDR2 is YFSETQ. The CDR3 reads CASIPPGTSNTGELFF. The DNA for the CDR3 is TGCGCCAGCATCCCACCCGGGACATCGAACACCGGGGAGCTGTTTTTT.

The chain links TRBV27 to TRBJ2-3; maybe TRBD1 (6 bases). There are 17 residues in the CDR3. In germline, CDR1 is MNHEY, CDR2 SMNVEV (reference sequence). V was cut by 4 bases and J by 1 base, with 18 bases left in between. DNA for the CDR3: TGTGCCAGCAGTTATGGGGGCTTGTTCCGTGGCACAGATACGCAGTATTTT. This codes for CASSYGGLFRGTDTQYF.

The chain recombines TRBV27 with TRBJ1-1, with 7 nucleotides matching TRBD1. Germline assignment: CDR1 MNHEY and CDR2 SMNVEV (reference sequence). There are 13 residues in the CDR3. Germline trimming cut 5 bases from V and 5 bases from J; bases unmatched to any gene: 5. CDR3 in DNA: TGTGCCAGCAGTCGACAGGGAGAAACTGAAGCTTTCTTT. Amino acid sequence: CASSRQGETEAFF.

This clone was counted a few times. This chain connects TRBV30 to TRBJ1-2, with D perhaps TRBD1 (5 bases). Trimming took off 4 bases at V and 2 bases at J, with 11 bases between the two ends. Germline lookup yields CDR1 GTSNPN and CDR2 SVGIG (reference sequence). The CDR3 consists of 13 residues. The CDR3, as DNA: TGTGCCTGGATGCAAGGGGTGAACTATGGCTACACCTTC. It specifies CAWMQGVNYGYTF.